The TCR beta chain described here comes from a study of T cell responses to AZD1222 COVID-19 vaccine. Produced via immunoSEQ multiplex PCR; TCRdb's table is partial and in-frame only. The sample has about 180,000 clones; about 93% are singletons. The CDR3 runs 13 residues. Trimming took off 10 bases at V and 10 bases at J, with 19 bases between the two ends. Germline loops: CDR1 SNHLY, CDR2 FYNNEI. The chain links TRBV2 to TRBJ1-4; the D gene is possibly TRBD1 (5 bases). The source of this sequence is an adult who received the AZD1222 COVID-19 vaccine. The material was peripheral blood, obtained 28 days after the second AZD1222 dose. DNA of the CDR3: TGTGCCACCCAGAGGGGAATTCTACTAAAACTGTTTTTT. Protein sequence: CATQRGILLKLFF.